Below, 3 T cell receptor beta chains from the same sample are listed, as sequenced in a study of cytomegalovirus exposure and HLA in healthy donors. The PCR employed 60 Vbeta primers together with 13 Jbeta primers. Some clones are missing from TCRdb's copy, which holds only in-frame ones; the method was immunoSEQ multiplex PCR. The data show 95,000 to 100,000 clones, about four fifths seen once. The sequenced sample consisted of PBMCs. The receptors were gathered from a woman between 35 and 50 years old in good health and CMV-seronegative.

This clone was observed once. V is TRBV7-8 and J is TRBJ2-6; D not certain. Deletions cut 1 base from V and 3 bases from J, with 4 bases between. Germline-derived CDR1 and CDR2 are SGHVS and FQNEAQ. The CDR3 length is 14 residues. The CDR3 region has the DNA TGTGCCAGCAGCTTAGGGAGTGGGGCCAACGTCCTGACTTTC. It yields the protein CASSLGSGANVLTF.

The rearrangement links TRBV14 to TRBJ1-3; D unclear. V was cut by 1 base and J by 3 bases, with 7 bases left in between. The CDR3 is 14 amino acids. Germline V gene data show CDR1 as SGHDN and CDR2 as FVKESK. CDR3 loop: CASSQGTIGNTIYF. The CDR3 region has the DNA TGTGCCAGCAGCCAAGGGACTATTGGAAACACCATATATTTT. The entire variable domain, with the rest obtained from reference TRBV14 and TRBJ1-3, is as follows: EAGVTQFPSHSVIEKGQTVTLRCDPISGHDNLYWYRRVMGKEIKFLLHFVKESKQDESGMPNNRFLAERTGGTYSTLKVQPAELEDSGVYFCASSQGTIGNTIYFGEGSWLTVV.

This clone was recorded a few times. The chain has TRBV5-8 and TRBJ1-5, with 7 bases identical to TRBD1. V lost 6 bases to trimming and J lost 5 bases; unmatched junction nucleotides: 5. This CDR3 has 13 residues. Germline lookup yields CDR1 SGHTS and CDR2 YDEGEE. The CDR3 bases are TGTGCCAGCACCATCGACAGGGATCAGCCCCAGCATTTT. Amino acid sequence: CASTIDRDQPQHF.